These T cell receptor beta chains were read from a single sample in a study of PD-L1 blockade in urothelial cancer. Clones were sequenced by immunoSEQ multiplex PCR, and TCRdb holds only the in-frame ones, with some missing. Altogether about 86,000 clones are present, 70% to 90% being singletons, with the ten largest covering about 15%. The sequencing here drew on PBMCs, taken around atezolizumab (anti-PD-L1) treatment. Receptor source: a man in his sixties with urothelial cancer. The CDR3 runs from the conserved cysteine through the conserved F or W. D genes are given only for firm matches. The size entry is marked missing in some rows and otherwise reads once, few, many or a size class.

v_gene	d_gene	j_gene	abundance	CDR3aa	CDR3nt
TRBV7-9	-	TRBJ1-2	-	CASSPEVYGYTF	TGTGCCAGCAGCCCCGAGGTCTATGGCTACACCTTC
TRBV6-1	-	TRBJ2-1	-	CASSVLAGSYNEQFF	TGTGCCAGCAGTGTATTGGCGGGATCCTACAATGAGCAGTTCTTC
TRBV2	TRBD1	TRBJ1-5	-	CASSGGTGNSNQPQHF	TGTGCCAGCAGCGGAGGGACAGGCAATAGCAATCAGCCCCAGCATTTT
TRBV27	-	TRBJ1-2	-	CASSLYAGVYGYTF	TGTGCCAGCAGTTTATACGCAGGGGTCTATGGCTACACCTTC
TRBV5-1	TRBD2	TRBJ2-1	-	CASSPIAGSNEQFF	TGCGCCAGCAGCCCTATAGCGGGATCCAATGAGCAGTTCTTC
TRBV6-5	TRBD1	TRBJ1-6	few	CASSSLRTGNSPLHF	TGTGCCAGCAGTTCCCTACGGACAGGGAATTCACCCCTCCACTTT
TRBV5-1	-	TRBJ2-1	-	CASRIDYHDEQFF	TGCGCCAGCCGGATTGACTATCATGATGAGCAGTTCTTC
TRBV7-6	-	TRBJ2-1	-	CASSQGGLVGNEQFF	TGTGCCAGCAGCCAGGGGGGACTAGTGGGAAATGAGCAGTTCTTC
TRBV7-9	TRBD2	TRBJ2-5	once	CASSPPGLASETQYF	TGTGCCAGCAGCCCTCCGGGACTAGCGTCAGAGACCCAGTACTTC
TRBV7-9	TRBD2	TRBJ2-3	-	CASSFGTSGGSDTQYF	TGTGCCAGCAGCTTTGGGACTAGCGGGGGCTCAGATACGCAGTATTTT
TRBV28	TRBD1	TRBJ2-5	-	CASNQSGTGKETQYF	TGTGCCAGCAATCAGTCCGGGACAGGGAAAGAGACCCAGTACTTC
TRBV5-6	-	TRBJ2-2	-	CASSFGTGAVGTGELFF	TGTGCCAGCAGCTTCGGTACTGGGGCAGTGGGAACCGGGGAGCTGTTTTTT
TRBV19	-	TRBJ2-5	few	CASSIRPGDVQETQYF	TGTGCCAGTAGTATACGGCCAGGGGACGTCCAAGAGACCCAGTACTTC
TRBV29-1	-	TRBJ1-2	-	CSVGGGSNGYTF	TGCAGCGTTGGCGGCGGTTCTAACGGCTACACCTTC
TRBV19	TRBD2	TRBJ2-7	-	CASSIGSGGTYEQYF	TGTGCCAGTAGTATAGGGAGCGGGGGTACCTACGAGCAGTACTTC